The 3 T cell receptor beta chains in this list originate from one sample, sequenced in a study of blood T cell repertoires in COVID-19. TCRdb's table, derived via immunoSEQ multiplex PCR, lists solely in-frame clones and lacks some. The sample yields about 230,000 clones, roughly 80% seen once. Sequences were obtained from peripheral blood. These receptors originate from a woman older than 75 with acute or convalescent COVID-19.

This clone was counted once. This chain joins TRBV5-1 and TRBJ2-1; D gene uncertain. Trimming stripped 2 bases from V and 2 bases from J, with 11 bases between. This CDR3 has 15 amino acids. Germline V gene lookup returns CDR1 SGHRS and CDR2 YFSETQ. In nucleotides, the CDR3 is TGCGCCAGCAGCTTAGGAGACCCTCCCTACAATGAGCAGTTCTTC. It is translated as CASSLGDPPYNEQFF.

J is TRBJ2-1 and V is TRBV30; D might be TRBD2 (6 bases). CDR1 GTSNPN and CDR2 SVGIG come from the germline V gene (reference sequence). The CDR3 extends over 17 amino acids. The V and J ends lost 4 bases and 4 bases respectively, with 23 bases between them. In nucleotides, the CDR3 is TGTGCCTGGACCTCCGGGGCTGGTAGCGGACGATACAATGAGCAGTTCTTC. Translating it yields CAWTSGAGSGRYNEQFF. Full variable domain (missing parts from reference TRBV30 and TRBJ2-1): SQTIHQWPATLVQPVGSPLSLECTVEGTSNPNLYWYRQAAGRGLQLLFYSVGIGQISSEVPQNLSASRPQDRQFILSSKKLLLSDSGFYLCAWTSGAGSGRYNEQFFGPGTRLTVL.

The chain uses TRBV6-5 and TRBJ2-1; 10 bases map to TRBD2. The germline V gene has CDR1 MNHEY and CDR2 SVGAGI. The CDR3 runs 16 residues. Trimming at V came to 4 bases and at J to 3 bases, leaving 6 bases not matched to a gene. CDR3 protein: CASSSLTSGNYNEQFF. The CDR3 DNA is TGTGCCAGCAGTTCCCTCACTAGCGGGAACTACAATGAGCAGTTCTTC.